These 32 T cell receptor beta chains were all obtained from the same sample, sequenced in a study of T cells after yellow fever vaccination. One entry per CDR3 protein results from TCRdb running MiXCR on the 5' RACE reads. The sample includes under 400,000 distinct CDR3 sequences, around 10% of them seen just once. The sample consisted of PBMCs, taken on the day of the first yellow fever vaccination. Source of these receptors: a man younger than 35 who received the YFV17D yellow fever vaccine.

CDR3: CASSEQGAGTGELFF. The CDR3 nucleotides read TGCGCCAGCAGTGAACAGGGGGCAGGCACCGGGGAGCTGTTTTTT. This chain joins TRBV5-1 and TRBJ2-2; 9 bases line up with TRBD1. This CDR3 has 15 residues. Germline CDR1 is SGHRS and CDR2 is YFSETQ. The V and J ends lost 5 bases and 4 bases, in that order; junction bases with no gene match: 6. The full variable domain, its missing parts supplied by reference TRBV5-1 and TRBJ2-2, is KAGVTQTPRYLIKTRGQQVTLSCSPISGHRSVSWYQQTPGQGLQFLFEYFSETQRNKGNFPGRFSGRQFSNSRSEMNVSTLELGDSALYLCASSEQGAGTGELFFGEGSRLTVL.

Many counts were recorded for this clonotype. V usage is TRBV20-1 and J usage is TRBJ2-3; D gene uncertain. The CDR3 contains 15 residues. Germline values: CDR1 DFQATT, CDR2 SNEGSKA (reference sequence). The germline V and J ends were trimmed by 3 bases and 2 bases, with 15 bases remaining between them. The CDR3 reads CSASVLDPITDTQYF. The CDR3 DNA reads as TGCAGTGCTAGTGTCTTGGACCCTATCACAGATACGCAGTATTTT.

This chain links TRBV10-3 with TRBJ2-1; possibly TRBD1 or TRBD2 for D (6 bases each). The CDR3 totals 13 residues. Germline values: CDR1 ENHRY, CDR2 SYGVKD. Trimming removed 4 bases at V and 8 bases at J, with 12 bases between. The CDR3, as DNA: TGTGCCATCAGTGGGGGGGCCGGGCATGAGCAGTTCTTC. It specifies CAISGGAGHEQFF.

This rearrangement joins TRBV2 to TRBJ2-2; 10 bases are shared with TRBD2. The V gene's germline CDR1 is SNHLY and CDR2 FYNNEI. This CDR3 contains 15 residues. Unmatched junction bases numbered 5, after V lost 10 bases and J lost 0 bases. CDR3 in DNA: TGTGCCACCCTACTAGCGGGGCCGAACACCGGGGAGCTGTTTTTT. This gives the protein CATLLAGPNTGELFF.

This clonotype appeared a few times. This sequence joins TRBV4-2 and TRBJ2-7; possible D gene TRBD1, 6 bases. The CDR3 extends over 14 amino acids. With 4 bases removed from V and 0 bases from J, the gap between germline ends came to 10 bases. Germline CDR1 reads LGHNA; CDR2 reads YNFKEQ. The DNA of the CDR3 is TGTGCCAGCAGCCCGGGACACAACTCCTACGAGCAGTACTTC. Protein product: CASSPGHNSYEQYF.

A few counts support this clonotype. The chain joins TRBV19 to TRBJ1-5; D uncertain. The CDR3 covers 15 residues. V lost 5 bases and J lost 7, with 18 bases in between. Germline V gene sequence: CDR1 LNHDA, CDR2 SQIVND (reference sequence). The CDR3 DNA is TGTGCCAGTAGTCCTCCGGACCCCACCAGGCAGCCCCAGCATTTT. Residues: CASSPPDPTRQPQHF. Together with reference TRBV19 and TRBJ1-5, the CDR3 gives the full variable domain: DGGITQSPKYLFRKEGQNVTLSCEQNLNHDAMYWYRQDPGQGLRLIYYSQIVNDFQKGDIAEGYSVSREKKESFPLTVTSAQKNPTAFYLCASSPPDPTRQPQHFGDGTRLSIL.

This clonotype was detected only a few times. The chain uses TRBV5-6 and TRBJ1-5; D possibly corresponds to TRBD1 (6 bases). The CDR3 length is 15 residues. Per germline, CDR1 SGHDT and CDR2 YYEEEE. Trimming took off 1 base at V and 5 bases at J, with 13 bases between the two ends. This CDR3 is CASSLYGGSYQPQHF. In DNA form, the CDR3 reads TGTGCCAGCAGCTTGTACGGGGGCTCTTATCAGCCCCAGCATTTT.

This clonotype showed up many times. The rearrangement links TRBV5-1 to TRBJ2-3; D may be TRBD2 (7 bases). Germline CDR1 reads SGHRS; CDR2 reads YFSETQ. This CDR3 contains 14 residues. V lost 2 bases and J lost 5, with 12 bases in between. The CDR3 region is CASSLGGAQDTQYF. In DNA form, the CDR3 reads TGCGCCAGCAGCTTAGGGGGGGCCCAAGATACGCAGTATTTT. The whole variable domain, filled in from reference TRBV5-1 and TRBJ2-3, reads KAGVTQTPRYLIKTRGQQVTLSCSPISGHRSVSWYQQTPGQGLQFLFEYFSETQRNKGNFPGRFSGRQFSNSRSEMNVSTLELGDSALYLCASSLGGAQDTQYFGPGTRLTVL.

This chain links TRBV10-3 with TRBJ2-3; either TRBD1 or TRBD2 may supply D (5 bases each). Germline CDR1 and CDR2: ENHRY and SYGVKD. Trimming pared 6 bases from V and 1 base from J, leaving 8 bases between. This CDR3 has 13 amino acids. The chain's CDR3 is CAIRRGGTDTQYF. DNA of the CDR3: TGTGCCATCAGACGAGGGGGCACAGATACGCAGTATTTT.

The gene calls are TRBV30 and TRBJ2-3; tentatively, D is TRBD1 or TRBD2 (5 bases each). Trimming left V 4 bases short and J 0 bases short, with 8 bases between. From germline, CDR1 is GTSNPN and CDR2 SVGIG (reference sequence). CDR3 length: 13 amino acids. DNA for the CDR3: TGTGCCTGGAATGAGGGGAGCACAGATACGCAGTATTTT. Its protein product is CAWNEGSTDTQYF. Drawing the rest from reference TRBV30 and TRBJ2-3, the complete variable domain is SQTIHQWPATLVQPVGSPLSLECTVEGTSNPNLYWYRQAAGRGLQLLFYSVGIGQISSEVPQNLSASRPQDRQFILSSKKLLLSDSGFYLCAWNEGSTDTQYFGPGTRLTVL.

Comment on this clonotype: This is likely a read error, given that the CDR3 carries no conserved phenylalanine or tryptophan at its end. This chain connects TRBV7-2 to TRBJ2-5; no reliable D call. The CDR3 consists of 13 residues. Germline loops: CDR1 SGHTA, CDR2 FQGNSA. The germline V and J ends were trimmed by 1 base and 3 bases, with 6 bases remaining between them. The CDR3 nucleotides read TGTGCCAGCAGCTTAGGGCCAAAAGAGACCCAGTACTCC. This codes for CASSLGPKETQYS.

This clonotype was found a few times. CDR3 sequence: CASSLTGAEQFF. The CDR3, as DNA: TGTGCCAGCAGCTTAACAGGGGCTGAGCAGTTCTTC. The chain combines TRBV7-3 with TRBJ2-1; D may be TRBD1 (5 bases). V lost 0 bases, J lost 9 bases, and 6 bases lay in between. From germline, CDR1 is SGHTA and CDR2 FQGTGA. The CDR3 totals 12 residues.

This clonotype was counted only a few times. The chain joins TRBV20-1 to TRBJ2-3; 15 bases match TRBD2. The CDR3 is 17 amino acids. Germline V gives CDR1 DFQATT, CDR2 SNEGSKA (reference sequence). The junction had 6 bases not matched to a gene; V was cut back by 0 bases and J by 5 bases. The CDR3 region is CSARDPGLAGGVDTQYF. The CDR3 coding sequence is TGCAGTGCTAGAGACCCTGGACTAGCGGGGGGGGTAGATACGCAGTATTTT.

The V call is TRBV29-1, the J call TRBJ2-1; 11 bases agree with TRBD1. The CDR3 totals 14 residues. CDR1 is SQVTM, CDR2 ANQGSEA, per germline. Trimming removed 4 bases from V and 15 bases from J; junction bases left unmatched: 14. CDR3 in DNA: TGCAGCGTTGGGAGATCGGGACAGGGGGAATGGAGGTTCTTC. Translating gives CSVGRSGQGEWRFF.

The sample holds a few counts of this clonotype. The genes are TRBV7-9 and TRBJ2-6, with D hard to call. V shed 5 bases and J shed 3 bases, with 8 bases lying between them. Per the germline V gene, CDR1 is SEHNR and CDR2 is FQNEAQ (reference sequence). The CDR3 runs 14 residues. CDR3 loop: CASSLSNGANVLTF. DNA of the CDR3: TGTGCCAGCAGCCTCTCTAATGGGGCCAACGTCCTGACTTTC.

This chain joins TRBV4-3 and TRBJ2-2, with 7 positions matching TRBD2. This CDR3 comprises 14 residues. The ends lost 4 bases at V and 6 bases at J; junction bases unmatched: 5. CDR1 and CDR2 from the germline V gene are LGHNA and YSLEER. CDR3 residues: CASSRPRGAGELFF. The CDR3 nucleotides are TGCGCCAGCAGCCGCCCCCGGGGGGCCGGGGAGCTGTTTTTT.

V and J are TRBV7-2 and TRBJ2-5; D is ambiguous. CDR3 length: 16 residues. V dropped 2 bases and J dropped 2 bases, with 15 bases sitting between them. Germline-derived CDR1 and CDR2 are SGHTA and FQGNSA. The CDR3 bases are TGTGCCAGCAGCTTATCCGGCAGCCAGAGGCAAGAGACCCAGTACTTC. It specifies CASSLSGSQRQETQYF.

The J gene is TRBJ2-1, the V gene TRBV5-4; D gene unclear. The V gene's germline CDR1 is SGHNT and CDR2 YYREEE (reference sequence). V shed 4 bases and J shed 4 bases, with 6 bases lying between them. The length of the CDR3 is 12 residues. CDR3 nucleotides: TGTGCCAGCAGCCAGCAATACAATGAGCAGTTCTTC. Amino acid sequence: CASSQQYNEQFF.

This clonotype was found a few times. The chain uses TRBV5-1 and TRBJ2-3; no reliable D call. The CDR3 is 14 residues long. V was clipped by 3 bases and J by 1 base, with 9 bases between them. Per germline, CDR1 SGHRS and CDR2 YFSETQ. The CDR3 here is CASSSDPRTDTQYF. In nucleotides, the CDR3 is TGCGCCAGCAGCTCCGACCCCCGCACAGATACGCAGTATTTT.

This clonotype was seen many times. The chain is built from TRBV5-1 and TRBJ2-5; possible D gene TRBD2, 6 bases. Germline V gene lookup returns CDR1 SGHRS and CDR2 YFSETQ. CDR3 size: 13 residues. Between the trimmed V and J ends, which lost 4 bases and 9 bases, there was a span of 16 bases. The chain's CDR3 is CASSGDSQWAQYF. The CDR3 DNA follows: TGCGCCAGCAGCGGGGACTCGCAATGGGCCCAGTACTTC.

This clonotype was seen at least ten times. The chain is built from TRBV25-1 and TRBJ2-2; 7 nucleotides align to TRBD1. V trimming: 10 bases; J trimming: 2 bases; junction bases outside the gene matches: 13. The CDR3 has 16 residues. Germline lookup yields CDR1 MGHDK and CDR2 SYGVNS. The CDR3 nucleotides are TGTGCCACCCTTCGGGAAGGGACAGCTAACACCGGGGAGCTGTTTTTT. Protein product: CATLREGTANTGELFF.

V is TRBV20-1 and J is TRBJ1-3; possibly TRBD1 for D (5 bases). The germline V and J ends were trimmed by 4 bases and 5 bases, with 15 bases remaining between them. From germline, CDR1 is DFQATT and CDR2 SNEGSKA (reference sequence). The CDR3 totals 14 residues. For the CDR3, the DNA is TGCAGTGCTACACGGGGGGTTGAGAGAAACACCATATATTTT. Translating it yields CSATRGVERNTIYF.

The V and J genes are TRBV7-6 and TRBJ2-7, with D uncertain. Trimming removed 2 bases at V and 5 bases at J, with 7 bases between. The CDR3 contains 12 residues. CDR1 is SGHVS and CDR2 is FNYEAQ in the germline V gene. Here the CDR3 reads CASSLWPDEQYF. The DNA of the CDR3 is TGTGCCAGCAGCTTATGGCCAGACGAGCAGTACTTC.

The J gene is TRBJ2-1, the V gene TRBV20-1; 8 bases line up with TRBD1. Germline V gives CDR1 DFQATT, CDR2 SNEGSKA (reference sequence). The CDR3 is 17 residues long. Unmatched junction bases numbered 13, after V lost 3 bases and J lost 3 bases. CDR3 DNA sequence: TGCAGTGCTAGCCTCGTTACAGGGGGAGTGGACTACAATGAGCAGTTCTTC. This codes for CSASLVTGGVDYNEQFF.

This clonotype was found a few times. The chain is built from TRBV7-2 and TRBJ2-1; possibly TRBD1 for D (5 bases). Between the trimmed V and J ends, which lost 1 base and 2 bases, there was a span of 15 bases. CDR3 length equals 17 residues. The germline V gene encodes CDR1 SGHTA and CDR2 FQGNSA. This CDR3 reads CASSLVFGDSPYNEQFF. For the CDR3, the DNA is TGTGCCAGCAGCTTAGTTTTCGGAGACAGCCCCTACAATGAGCAGTTCTTC. Supplemented by reference TRBV7-2 and TRBJ2-1, the full variable domain reads GAGVSQSPSNKVTEKGKDVELRCDPISGHTALYWYRQSLGQGLEFLIYFQGNSAPDKSGLPSDRFSAERTGGSVSTLTIQRTQQEDSAVYLCASSLVFGDSPYNEQFFGPGTRLTVL.

V is TRBV12-3 or TRBV12-4 and J is TRBJ2-5; unclear D gene. This CDR3 is built from 13 residues. V was shortened by 8 bases and J by 6 bases, with 16 bases between the two germline ends. DNA for the CDR3: TGTGCCAGCCAGACCACAGACACGAAGACCCAGTACTTC. As protein: CASQTTDTKTQYF.

This clonotype has more than one count but fewer than ten. J is TRBJ2-5 and V is TRBV20-1, with 11 bases identical to TRBD2. CDR1 and CDR2 (germline): DFQATT, SNEGSKA (reference sequence). The J segment lost 5 bases and the V segment lost 4 bases, leaving 6 bases of the junction unmatched. The CDR3 loop spans 14 amino acids. In nucleotides, the CDR3 is TGCAGTGCTACTGGGACTAGCGGTGGGGAGACCCAGTACTTC. Translation: CSATGTSGGETQYF.

This clonotype was detected ten times or more. The V and J genes are TRBV5-1 and TRBJ1-1; D uncertain. The V gene lost 0 bases and the J gene lost 1 base, with 7 bases spanning the gap. Per the germline V gene, CDR1 is SGHRS and CDR2 is YFSETQ. The length of the CDR3 is 14 residues. Here the CDR3 DNA reads TGCGCCAGCAGCTTGGGAGGGAGGAACACTGAAGCTTTCTTT. Translated: CASSLGGRNTEAFF.

This clonotype was counted between two and nine times. This CDR3 reads CASSLGVTEIHGYTF. The CDR3 coding sequence is TGCGCCAGCAGCTTGGGGGTGACAGAGATCCATGGCTACACCTTC. The V call is TRBV5-1, the J call TRBJ1-2; D may be TRBD1 (5 bases). V lost 0 bases, J lost 6 bases, and 15 bases lay in between. CDR1 and CDR2 (germline): SGHRS, YFSETQ. The CDR3 has 15 amino acids. Filled out from reference TRBV5-1 and TRBJ1-2, the complete variable domain reads KAGVTQTPRYLIKTRGQQVTLSCSPISGHRSVSWYQQTPGQGLQFLFEYFSETQRNKGNFPGRFSGRQFSNSRSEMNVSTLELGDSALYLCASSLGVTEIHGYTFGSGTRLTVV.

This chain joins TRBV4-2 and TRBJ2-1; 14 bases map to TRBD2. Trimming removed 4 bases from V and 7 bases from J; junction bases left unmatched: 6. Germline V gene sequence: CDR1 LGHNA, CDR2 YNFKEQ. The length of the CDR3 is 16 residues. The CDR3, as DNA: TGTGCCAGCAGCCCGGTGACTAGCGGGGGGGCGAATGAGCAGTTCTTC. The encoded protein is CASSPVTSGGANEQFF.

V usage is TRBV18 and J usage is TRBJ1-6, with 12 bases matching TRBD1. CDR1 is KGHSH, CDR2 LQKENI, per germline. The CDR3 is 18 amino acids. V trimming: 3 bases; J trimming: 8 bases; junction bases outside the gene matches: 11. The CDR3 is CASSPLPGTGGVHSPLHF. The CDR3 nucleotides read TGTGCCAGCTCACCCCTCCCCGGGACAGGGGGCGTTCATTCACCCCTCCACTTT. Full variable domain (remainder filled in from reference TRBV18 and TRBJ1-6): NAGVMQNPRHLVRRRGQEARLRCSPMKGHSHVYWYRQLPEEGLKFMVYLQKENIIDESGMPKERFSAEFPKEGPSILRIQQVVRGDSAAYFCASSPLPGTGGVHSPLHFGNGTRLTVT.

This clonotype was recorded a few times. The chain carries TRBV14 and TRBJ2-7; no reliable D call. The germline CDR1 and CDR2 sequences are SGHDN and FVKESK. The CDR3 length is 15 residues. V lost 1 base and J lost 4, with 14 bases in between. The CDR3 loop reads CASSQGSFWVYEQYF. Written as DNA, the CDR3 is TGTGCCAGCAGCCAAGGTTCCTTCTGGGTTTACGAGCAGTACTTC.